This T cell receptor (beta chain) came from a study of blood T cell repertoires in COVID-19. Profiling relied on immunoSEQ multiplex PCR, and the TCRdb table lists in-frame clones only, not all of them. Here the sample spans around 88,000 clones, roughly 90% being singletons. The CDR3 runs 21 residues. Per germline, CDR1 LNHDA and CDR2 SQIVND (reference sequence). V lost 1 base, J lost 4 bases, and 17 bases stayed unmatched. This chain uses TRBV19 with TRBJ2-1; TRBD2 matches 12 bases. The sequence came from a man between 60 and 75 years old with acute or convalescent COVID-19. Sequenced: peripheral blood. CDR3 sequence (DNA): TGTGCCAGTAGTATAGTCTACCTAGCGGGAGGGAACACGGAGGGTTACAATGAGCAGTTCTTC. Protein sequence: CASSIVYLAGGNTEGYNEQFF.